This passage covers 25 T cell receptor beta chains from one sample sequenced in a study of T cells after yellow fever vaccination. Using its own MiXCR run on the 5' RACE reads, TCRdb lists one record per CDR3 protein. The sample has approximately 350,000 distinct CDR3 sequences, 11% seen once. The material was PBMCs, obtained on the day of the first yellow fever vaccination. All receptors derive from a man aged 18 to 30 who received the YFV17D yellow fever vaccine.

This clonotype showed up many times. The rearrangement joins TRBV25-1 to TRBJ2-7, with TRBD1 matching 11 bases. V trimming: 6 bases; J trimming: 5 bases; junction bases outside the gene matches: 9. The V gene's germline CDR1 is MGHDK and CDR2 SYGVNS. This CDR3 comprises 15 residues. The CDR3 is CASSRWTGGYNEQYF. The CDR3 region has the DNA TGTGCCAGCAGCCGCTGGACAGGGGGCTACAACGAGCAGTACTTC.

This chain links TRBV29-1 with TRBJ2-5; D is uncertain. The V gene lost 4 bases and the J gene lost 5 bases, with 8 bases spanning the gap. This CDR3 contains 11 residues. Germline CDR1 is SQVTM and CDR2 is ANQGSEA. CDR3 in DNA: TGCAGCGTTGGGAATGCGGAGACCCAGTACTTC. Residues: CSVGNAETQYF.

The CDR3 coding sequence is TGTGCCAGTCGATTAGCGGGGGACAATGAGCAGTTCTTC. This translates into CASRLAGDNEQFF. This chain joins TRBV7-9 and TRBJ2-1; 9 nucleotides line up with TRBD2. Germline lookup yields CDR1 SEHNR and CDR2 FQNEAQ (reference sequence). The CDR3 consists of 13 residues. The trim removed 9 bases at V and 5 bases at J, leaving 5 bases unmatched.

The CDR3 region is CASSLRGAPMADTQYF. CDR3 DNA: TGTGCCAGCAGCTTGAGGGGGGCCCCTATGGCAGATACGCAGTATTTT. The chain links TRBV11-2 to TRBJ2-3, with D perhaps assigned TRBD1 or TRBD2 (6 bases each). Trimming took off 3 bases at V and 4 bases at J, with 17 bases between the two ends. The CDR3 extends over 16 amino acids. The germline CDR1 and CDR2 sequences are SGHAT and FQNNGV.

Only a few counts were recorded for this clonotype. The chain carries TRBV5-1 and TRBJ2-7; no definite D call. CDR1 is SGHRS and CDR2 is YFSETQ in the germline V gene. V was pared by 0 bases and J by 0 bases, with 7 bases between. The CDR3 has 14 amino acids. DNA of the CDR3: TGCGCCAGCAGCTTGGCCCCAGCCTCCTACGAGCAGTACGTC. This encodes CASSLAPASYEQYV.

The CDR3 bases are TGTGCCAGCAGCCTAAGAGGAGGGACAGGAAAGAACACTGAAGCTTTCTTT. It codes for CASSLRGGTGKNTEAFF. This rearrangement joins TRBV14 to TRBJ1-1; TRBD1 matches 8 bases. There are 17 residues in the CDR3. Germline-derived CDR1 and CDR2 are SGHDN and FVKESK. Trimming cost V 4 bases and J 1 base; bases outside gene matches: 11.

This clonotype was seen a handful of times. This CDR3 reads CASSAASNQPQHF. The CDR3 DNA reads TGTGCCAGCTCGGCAGCCAGCAATCAGCCCCAGCATTTT. The chain recombines TRBV7-9 with TRBJ1-5, with D hard to call. The CDR3 contains 13 residues. From germline, CDR1 is SEHNR and CDR2 FQNEAQ (reference sequence). Deletions cut 8 bases from V and 1 base from J, with 9 bases between.

This clonotype was seen many times. V is TRBV29-1 and J is TRBJ2-2; D is unresolved. Trimming pared 5 bases from V and 0 bases from J, leaving 13 bases between. The CDR3 length is 15 residues. CDR1 is SQVTM and CDR2 is ANQGSEA in the germline V gene. CDR3: CSVSPDLSNTGELFF. CDR3 coding DNA: TGCAGCGTTTCCCCGGACCTTTCGAACACCGGGGAGCTGTTTTTT.

This clonotype has only one observation. The J gene is TRBJ2-5, the V gene TRBV5-1; the D is unclear. The CDR3 runs to 14 residues. Trimming removed 0 bases from V and 1 base from J, with 7 bases in between. Germline CDR1 is SGHRS and CDR2 is YFSETQ. CDR3 sequence reads: CASSLGHVQETQYF. CDR3 sequence (DNA): TGCGCCAGCAGCTTGGGGCATGTCCAAGAGACCCAGTACTTC. The variable domain in full, completed from reference TRBV5-1 and TRBJ2-5, reads KAGVTQTPRYLIKTRGQQVTLSCSPISGHRSVSWYQQTPGQGLQFLFEYFSETQRNKGNFPGRFSGRQFSNSRSEMNVSTLELGDSALYLCASSLGHVQETQYFGPGTRLLVL.

This chain connects TRBV5-1 to TRBJ2-5; D is perhaps TRBD1 or TRBD2 (5 bases each). CDR1 and CDR2 from the germline V gene are SGHRS and YFSETQ. The CDR3 runs 13 residues. The ends were cut back, 4 bases at V and 2 bases at J, with 9 bases in the middle. The CDR3 loop is CASSGDEQETQYF. In DNA form, the CDR3 reads TGCGCCAGCAGCGGGGACGAGCAAGAGACCCAGTACTTC.

In this sample, this clonotype turned up a few times. The J gene is TRBJ2-3, the V gene TRBV12-5; D remains unclear. V was trimmed by 5 bases and J by 0 bases, leaving 18 bases between them. CDR3 size: 17 residues. Germline V gene data show CDR1 as LGHNT and CDR2 as FRNRAP. The CDR3 DNA follows: TGTGCTAGTGGTCTCTACCGCCTGCTACCTAGCACAGATACGCAGTATTTT. It encodes CASGLYRLLPSTDTQYF.

V and J are TRBV4-3 and TRBJ2-7, with D unresolved. The germline V gene has CDR1 LGHNA and CDR2 YSLEER. Trimming cost V 1 base and J 1 base, with 8 bases left between them. The CDR3 is made up of 14 amino acids. DNA for the CDR3: TGCGCCAGCAGCCAAGGCATTGATTCCTACGAGCAGTACTTC. Amino acids: CASSQGIDSYEQYF.

There are a few counts of this clonotype. The chain links TRBV15 to TRBJ2-3, with D perhaps given as TRBD1 or TRBD2 (5 bases each). The CDR3 has 13 amino acids. Trimming took off 1 base at V and 3 bases at J, with 5 bases between the two ends. Germline V gene data show CDR1 as LNHNV and CDR2 as YYDKDF (reference sequence). Written as DNA, the CDR3 is TGTGCCACCAGCAGAGGGGGGACAGATACGCAGTATTTT. Amino acid sequence: CATSRGGTDTQYF.

The V and J genes are TRBV7-9 and TRBJ2-1; no clear D. Trimming shortened V by 5 bases and J by 0 bases, and 14 bases separated the two germline ends. CDR3 length: 16 residues. Germline V gene sequence: CDR1 SEHNR, CDR2 FQNEAQ (reference sequence). The CDR3 loop reads CASSPNTPSSYNEQFF. Here the CDR3 DNA reads TGTGCCAGCAGCCCGAACACTCCGAGCTCCTACAATGAGCAGTTCTTC. The full variable domain, its missing parts supplied by reference TRBV7-9 and TRBJ2-1, is DTGVSQNPRHKITKRGQNVTFRCDPISEHNRLYWYRQTLGQGPEFLTYFQNEAQLEKSRLLSDRFSAERPKGSFSTLEIQRTEQGDSAMYLCASSPNTPSSYNEQFFGPGTRLTVL.

V gene TRBV18 combines with J gene TRBJ2-7, with 8 bases matching TRBD1. This CDR3 has 14 residues. Trimming took 3 bases from V and 6 from J; bases not matched to a gene: 7. The germline V gene encodes CDR1 KGHSH and CDR2 LQKENI. The CDR3 DNA follows: TGTGCCAGCTCACCGGACAGGGATAAGGGCGAGCAGTACTTC. This sequence encodes CASSPDRDKGEQYF.

V usage is TRBV4-2 and J usage is TRBJ2-6; perhaps D is TRBD1 or TRBD2 (7 bases each). V was trimmed by 0 bases and J by 1 base, leaving 13 bases between them. CDR3 length: 18 residues. Germline V gene data show CDR1 as LGHNA and CDR2 as YNFKEQ. CDR3 amino acids: CASSQEWQGGSGANVLTF. The DNA of the CDR3 is TGTGCCAGCAGCCAAGAGTGGCAGGGGGGGTCTGGGGCCAACGTCCTGACTTTC.

The genes are TRBV29-1 and TRBJ2-7, with 7 bases matching TRBD2. Germline V gene lookup returns CDR1 SQVTM and CDR2 ANQGSEA. CDR3 size: 14 residues. Trimming cost V 7 bases and J 7 bases; bases outside gene matches: 16. The CDR3: CSAKAAGTPLEQYF. The DNA of the CDR3 is TGCAGCGCTAAGGCAGCGGGGACGCCTTTGGAGCAGTACTTC.

There are a few counts of this clonotype. The CDR3 region has the DNA TGCAGTGCTAGGACTAGCGGGGCTTACGAGCAGTACTTC. Translation: CSARTSGAYEQYF. The chain employs TRBV20-1 and TRBJ2-7, with 11 bases that match TRBD2. The J segment lost 4 bases and the V segment lost 3 bases, leaving 2 bases of the junction unmatched. Germline lookup yields CDR1 DFQATT and CDR2 SNEGSKA (reference sequence). The CDR3 is 13 amino acids.

Many counts were recorded for this clonotype. The chain employs TRBV7-9 and TRBJ2-3; tentatively, D is TRBD1 (6 bases). The CDR3 extends over 14 amino acids. CDR1 SEHNR and CDR2 FQNEAQ come from the germline V gene (reference sequence). V dropped 1 base and J dropped 2 bases, with 7 bases sitting between them. CDR3 region: CASSLGTVTDTQYF. CDR3 coding DNA: TGTGCCAGCAGCTTAGGGACAGTCACAGATACGCAGTATTTT.

This clonotype came up many times. The V and J genes are TRBV6-2 or TRBV6-3 and TRBJ2-1; maybe TRBD2 (6 bases). Trimming removed 2 bases from V and 0 bases from J, with 8 bases in between. CDR1 is MNHEY and CDR2 is SVGEGT in the germline V gene. This CDR3 has 15 amino acids. In DNA form, the CDR3 reads TGTGCCAGCAGTTACCGGGGGAGCTCCTACAATGAGCAGTTCTTC. This translates into CASSYRGSSYNEQFF.

V gene TRBV5-1 combines with J gene TRBJ2-2; D not resolved. CDR1 is SGHRS and CDR2 is YFSETQ in the germline V gene. This CDR3 comprises 13 residues. Trimming cost V 1 base and J 4 bases, with 5 bases left between them. CDR3 bases: TGCGCCAGCAGCTTGATACCCACCGGGGAGCTGTTTTTT. It codes for CASSLIPTGELFF.

This clonotype was picked up a small number of times. The gene calls are TRBV29-1 and TRBJ1-1, with a tentative D call TRBD1 (6 bases). The V gene's germline CDR1 is SQVTM and CDR2 ANQGSEA. V lost 1 base and J 1 base, leaving 10 bases between the germline ends. The CDR3 spans 14 residues. The CDR3 is CSVEVGTWNTEAFF. In DNA, the CDR3 is TGCAGCGTTGAAGTTGGGACATGGAACACTGAAGCTTTCTTT.

This clonotype was observed a few times. V usage is TRBV4-1 and J usage is TRBJ2-6; weak D call: TRBD2 (6 bases). The CDR3 covers 19 residues. Germline lookup yields CDR1 MGHRA and CDR2 YSYEKL. V was trimmed by 4 bases and J by 2 bases, leaving 21 bases between them. The CDR3 loop is CASSPFYAGPGTGANVLTF. In DNA form, the CDR3 reads TGCGCCAGCAGCCCATTCTATGCGGGGCCGGGCACTGGGGCCAACGTCCTGACTTTC.

This clonotype was counted ten times or more. This chain connects TRBV5-4 to TRBJ2-5, with D perhaps matching TRBD1 (5 bases). V was clipped by 3 bases and J by 1 base, with 13 bases between them. Per the germline V gene, CDR1 is SGHNT and CDR2 is YYREEE (reference sequence). The CDR3 has 15 residues. CDR3 sequence reads: CASSSTPDSQETQYF. CDR3 DNA: TGTGCCAGCAGCTCAACCCCCGACAGCCAAGAGACCCAGTACTTC.

The chain employs TRBV7-8 and TRBJ1-6; TRBD1 matches 7 bases. Looked up from germline, CDR1 is SGHVS and CDR2 is FQNEAQ. The V and J ends lost 5 bases and 6 bases, in that order; junction bases with no gene match: 10. The CDR3 extends over 16 amino acids. CDR3 loop: CASSAWGTESNSPLHF. As DNA, the CDR3 is TGTGCCAGCAGCGCGTGGGGGACAGAATCTAATTCACCCCTCCACTTT.